These T cell receptor beta chains were read from a single sample in a study of blood T cell repertoires in COVID-19. Produced via immunoSEQ multiplex PCR; TCRdb's table is partial and in-frame only. The sample lists roughly 300,000 clones; 70% to 90% were seen once. The sequenced sample consisted of peripheral blood. The receptors derive from a man aged 18 to 30 who had recovered from COVID-19. CDR3s include the opening cysteine and the closing phenylalanine or tryptophan. A D gene is named only where the DNA matches it firmly. Clone size, where shown, is once, few, many, or a class for clones that have expanded.

abundance	v_gene	d_gene	j_gene	CDR3aa	CDR3nt
once	TRBV6-5	TRBD2	TRBJ2-3	CASRNIAGVRDTQYF	TGTGCCAGCAGAAATATAGCGGGAGTGAGAGATACGCAGTATTTT
NA	TRBV19	NA	TRBJ1-1	CASSKHLNTEAFF	TGTGCCAGTAGTAAGCATCTGAACACTGAAGCTTTCTTT
NA	TRBV9	TRBD1	TRBJ1-2	CASSVEQTGDNYGYTF	TGTGCCAGCAGCGTAGAGCAGACAGGGGACAACTATGGCTACACCTTC
once	TRBV19	NA	TRBJ1-1	CASIAGSAEAFF	TGTGCCAGTATCGCTGGGAGCGCTGAAGCTTTCTTT
NA	TRBV9	NA	TRBJ1-1	CATPEVGRMNTEAFF	TGTGCCACCCCCGAGGTGGGTCGGATGAACACTGAAGCTTTCTTT
NA	TRBV19	TRBD2	TRBJ2-7	CASSRTSGDEQYF	TGTGCCAGTAGTCGGACTAGCGGGGACGAGCAGTACTTC
few	TRBV18	NA	TRBJ1-1	CASSPRTNTEAFF	TGTGCCAGCTCACCACGGACAAACACTGAAGCTTTCTTT
NA	TRBV5-6	NA	TRBJ1-2	CASSSREWDGYTF	TGTGCCAGCAGCTCCCGGGAATGGGATGGCTACACCTTC
NA	TRBV29-1	TRBD1	TRBJ1-2	CSVAINPGQGGYTF	TGCAGCGTTGCTATCAACCCGGGACAGGGCGGCTACACCTTC
NA	TRBV18	NA	TRBJ2-7	CASSPDSYEQYF	TGTGCCAGCTCACCCGACAGCTACGAGCAGTACTTC
NA	TRBV21-1	NA	TRBJ2-2	CASSGGRLNTGELFF	TGTGCCAGCAGCGGTGGCAGGCTGAACACCGGGGAGCTGTTTTTT
NA	TRBV6-5	NA	TRBJ1-1	CASINAGEAFF	TGTGCCAGCATCAACGCGGGGGAAGCTTTCTTT
few	TRBV18	NA	TRBJ1-1	CASSGSDRTEAFF	TGTGCCAGCTCAGGTTCCGATAGAACTGAAGCTTTCTTT
NA	TRBV30	NA	TRBJ1-1	CAWRIPLRTEAFF	TGTGCCTGGAGGATCCCTTTGAGGACTGAAGCTTTCTTT
NA	TRBV5-4	TRBD2	TRBJ2-7	CASSLMDGGAREQYF	TGTGCCAGCAGCTTGATGGACGGGGGGGCCAGGGAGCAGTACTTC
NA	TRBV5-1	NA	TRBJ1-1	CASSDTGRGTEAFF	TGCGCCAGCAGCGATACAGGTAGGGGGACTGAAGCTTTCTTT
NA	TRBV4-3	NA	TRBJ1-3	CASSQGGASGNTIYF	TGCGCCAGCAGCCAAGGGGGAGCCTCTGGAAACACCATATATTTT
once	TRBV6-5	NA	TRBJ1-5	CASTPIGESNQHF	TGTGCCAGCACCCCCATCGGGGAGTCCAACCAGCATTTT
few	TRBV6-2/TRBV6-3	NA	TRBJ1-2	CASSLALGYTF	TGTGCCAGCAGTTTAGCCCTCGGCTACACCTTC
once	TRBV29-1	NA	TRBJ1-3	CSAQGFLGNTIYF	TGCAGCGCCCAGGGGTTCTTAGGAAACACCATATATTTT